Following are 13 T cell receptor beta chains from one sample sequenced in a study of blood T cell repertoires in COVID-19. Here immunoSEQ multiplex PCR was the method, and the copy in TCRdb shows in-frame clones only, minus some. The sample yields about 130,000 clones, almost 85% seen once. Source material: peripheral blood. All receptors derive from a woman aged 25 to 39 who had recovered from COVID-19.

The J gene is TRBJ2-5, the V gene TRBV5-5, with TRBD2 matching 8 bases. Per germline, CDR1 SGHKS and CDR2 YYEKEE (reference sequence). There are 16 residues in the CDR3. After removal of 1 base from V and 5 bases from J, the junction contained 10 bases not matched to a gene. The CDR3 sequence is CASSLTVRGGLETQYF. The CDR3 region has the DNA TGTGCCAGCAGCTTGACGGTCCGGGGGGGCTTGGAGACCCAGTACTTC.

V gene TRBV27 combines with J gene TRBJ1-1; TRBD1 aligns across 8 bases. Losses at the gene ends were 6 bases for V and 0 bases for J; bases not matched to a gene: 0. This CDR3 region has 13 residues. Per the germline V gene, CDR1 is MNHEY and CDR2 is SMNVEV (reference sequence). The CDR3 loop is CASRGQVNTEAFF. In nucleotides, the CDR3 is TGTGCCAGCAGGGGACAGGTGAACACTGAAGCTTTCTTT.

The chain recombines TRBV6-2 or TRBV6-3 with TRBJ2-2, with 12 positions matching TRBD2. CDR1 and CDR2 from the germline V gene are MNHEY and SVGEGT. This CDR3 is built from 15 residues. J gave up 6 bases and V 6 bases, and 5 bases lay outside the gene matches. CDR3 loop: CASSTSSGGAGELFF. DNA of the CDR3: TGTGCCAGCAGCACGTCTAGCGGGGGGGCCGGGGAGCTGTTTTTT.

The chain joins TRBV11-2 to TRBJ2-1; 9 nucleotides line up with TRBD2. Germline assignment: CDR1 SGHAT and CDR2 FQNNGV. The trim removed 5 bases at V and 7 bases at J, leaving 6 bases unmatched. The CDR3 runs 14 residues. The CDR3 sequence is CASSAAGGSNEQFF. The CDR3 DNA reads as TGTGCCAGCAGCGCCGCGGGGGGGAGTAATGAGCAGTTCTTC.

This chain links TRBV16 with TRBJ2-7, with D possibly TRBD2 on 6 matching bases. CDR1 and CDR2 from the germline V gene are KGHSY and FQNENV. The V and J ends lost 5 bases and 0 bases respectively, with 11 bases between them. This CDR3 is built from 14 residues. Here the CDR3 reads CASSIGGSSYEQYF. The CDR3, as DNA: TGTGCCAGCAGCATCGGGGGTAGCTCCTACGAGCAGTACTTC.

The chain employs TRBV12-3 or TRBV12-4 and TRBJ1-2; possible D gene TRBD1, 5 bases. The CDR3 is 12 amino acids. V was clipped by 4 bases and J by 4 bases, with 7 bases between them. The CDR3 spells CASSWGSYGYTF. CDR3 bases: TGTGCCAGCAGTTGGGGCTCCTATGGCTACACCTTC.

The V call is TRBV20-1, the J call TRBJ2-1; 9 positions match TRBD2. With V trimmed by 3 bases and J by 2 bases, 5 bases remained unmatched. The germline CDR1 and CDR2 sequences are DFQATT and SNEGSKA (reference sequence). The CDR3 length is 15 residues. CDR3 region: CSASRREGTYNEQFF. For the CDR3, the DNA is TGCAGTGCTAGTAGGCGGGAGGGGACCTACAATGAGCAGTTCTTC.

There are a few counts of this clone. V gene TRBV3-1 (or the pseudogene TRBV3-2) combines with J gene TRBJ2-3; the match to TRBD1 covers 7 bases. The CDR3 covers 19 residues. Germline V lookup: CDR1 LGHDT, CDR2 YNNKEL (reference sequence). V shed 0 bases and J 3 bases; nucleotides not matched to a gene: 15. CDR3 sequence (DNA): TGTGCCAGCAGCCAAGAAAGATCCCAGGAGACAGGGCGAACAGATACGCAGTATTTT. Translation: CASSQERSQETGRTDTQYF.

This chain joins TRBV11-2 and TRBJ2-1, with TRBD2 matching 8 bases. This CDR3 region has 17 residues. CDR1 and CDR2 (germline): SGHAT, FQNNGV. The V and J ends lost 0 bases and 4 bases, in that order; junction bases with no gene match: 8. CDR3 sequence: CASSLDFSTSAYNEQFF. Here the CDR3 DNA reads TGTGCCAGCAGCTTAGATTTTTCGACTAGCGCTTACAATGAGCAGTTCTTC.

V is TRBV5-1 and J is TRBJ2-7; D gene uncertain. Looked up from germline, CDR1 is SGHRS and CDR2 is YFSETQ. The CDR3 covers 14 residues. Trimming shortened V by 1 base and J by 4 bases, and 12 bases separated the two germline ends. CDR3 in amino acids: CASSLSAQPYEQYF. CDR3 nucleotides: TGCGCCAGCAGCTTGTCCGCACAGCCGTACGAGCAGTACTTC.

V usage is TRBV11-2 and J usage is TRBJ2-1; TRBD2 is a possible D gene (5 bases). The V gene's germline CDR1 is SGHAT and CDR2 FQNNGV. The length of the CDR3 is 17 residues. The ends were cut back, 5 bases at V and 0 bases at J, with 17 bases in the middle. The CDR3 region is CASSPWFSANSYNEQFF. CDR3 nucleotides: TGTGCCAGCAGCCCATGGTTTAGCGCCAACTCCTACAATGAGCAGTTCTTC.

The rearrangement links TRBV5-6 to TRBJ1-1; 7 positions agree with TRBD1. The ends lost 6 bases at V and 1 base at J; junction bases unmatched: 6. The CDR3 has 14 amino acids. Germline V gene data show CDR1 as SGHDT and CDR2 as YYEEEE. CDR3 bases: TGTGCCAGCATGATCTGGGACAGGAACACTGAAGCTTTCTTT. It codes for CASMIWDRNTEAFF.

The chain recombines TRBV14 with TRBJ2-5; TRBD2 agrees at 7 bases. Germline loops: CDR1 SGHDN, CDR2 FVKESK. The CDR3 runs to 17 residues. V shed 5 bases and J 3 bases; nucleotides not matched to a gene: 15. The CDR3 nucleotides are TGTGCCAGCAGCTCACCCGGTACCAGCGGGGCGGAAGAGACCCAGTACTTC. This codes for CASSSPGTSGAEETQYF.